This T cell receptor (beta chain) is drawn from a study of monozygotic twins with inflammatory bowel disease (dated by TCRdb to between 2017 and 2020). As for the study more broadly: The complete study included approximately 30 monozygotic twin pairs: 19 IBD-discordant Danish pairs and nine German pairs, of which four were IBD-concordant and five were IBD-discordant. Disease-associated traits were sought mainly through comparisons between IBD patients and their genetically identical healthy co-twins within discordant pairs. Each individual had, on average, about 151 000 unique TCRalpha sequences and 181 000 unique TCRbeta sequences available for analysis. What the research found in general, with its limitations: Different T cell subtypes could not be distinguished in the analysis. Compared with healthy twins, IBD patients had fewer clonotypes in common with other individuals, a difference most pronounced in patients showing signs of disease activity. No difference in repertoire similarity was observed between concordant and discordant twins, possibly owing to limited statistical power. Differing immunosuppressive treatments among patients may have added background noise and inter-individual variability to the repertoires. No single strong signal or clonotype linked to IBD turned up in the results, so the idea that one exists was not supported. IBD patients had lower TCRbeta repertoire diversity, measured by the inverse Simpson index, than their healthy co-twins.

Library preparation was by 5' RACE. Preparation of each TCR library used about 4,000 ng of total RNA. For each sample, cDNA was synthesized in eight separate reactions using SMARTScribe reverse transcriptase. During cDNA synthesis, template switching introduced unique molecular identifiers that contained a 6-nucleotide sample barcode. Two nested PCRs of roughly 15 and 9 cycles amplified the TCRalpha and TCRbeta cDNA, and bead purification followed each PCR. Before amplification, the cDNA was both treated with uracil DNA-glycosylase and purified with the QIAquick PCR purification kit. The second PCR was the step at which Illumina TruSeq-compatible adapters and sample-specific barcodes were added. TapeStation and Qubit were used to check library quality and concentration, and 5 ng of each library went into the pool. Pooled libraries were sequenced on an Illumina HiSeq2500 single-index Rapid Run with 2 x 100 bp reads and custom sequencing primers. On the study's bioinformatics: UMI-based consensus assembly with MiGEC version 1.2.6 was used to correct PCR and sequencing errors. MiXCR version 2.1.1 was used for V(D)J alignment, clonotype assembly and CDR3 extraction. To normalise gene usage, clonotype sharing and MAIT/NKT TCR abundance, the analysis used the top 1000, 10 000 and 20 000 clonotypes per sample. Diversity was computed as the inverse Simpson index with the vegan R package after downsampling to 27 000 UMIs. Paired Mann-Whitney U tests on discordant twin pairs were used, with Benjamini-Hochberg multiple-testing correction. TCRdb reprocessed the reads into one record per CDR3 protein sequence, lacking DNA. The V and J calls were not made by the authors but by TCRdb's processing. The table held for this sample gives 400,000 or so distinct CDR3 sequences. The ten largest clones represent 2% to 3% of the sample.

From each donor, a roughly 2.7 ml peripheral blood sample was collected into PAXgene tubes and kept at -80 degrees C. Total RNA was isolated from whole blood with the PAXgene blood miRNA kit on an automated QIAcube, without T cell sorting. Peripheral blood from monozygotic twin pairs concordant or discordant for inflammatory bowel disease was subjected to deep TCRalpha and TCRbeta repertoire profiling with unique molecular barcoding. Smoking habits were recorded for all twin pairs, with individuals classified as current, former or never smokers. CDR1 and CDR2 were assigned from the germline V gene as MNHEY and SVGAGI. The CDR3, from cysteine to phenylalanine, totals 13 residues. DNA is not recorded here. Worth noting for this clonotype: It has no known antigen specificity.

The rearranged chain carries TRBV6-5 and TRBJ2-7; TCRdb picks TRBD2, but there is no DNA to check that call. This sequence was found in a human donor with ulcerative colitis or Crohn's disease, or a healthy co-twin of an affected twin (not recorded which). Sequencing used blood. CDR3 reads: CASSYGTEYEQYF.